The entry that follows covers one T cell receptor (beta chain) sequence. An input of about 0.45 to 1 ug of RNA was subjected to reverse transcription using random hexamers. The authors amplified TCR beta CDR3 across 54 Vbeta and 13 Jbeta using immunoSEQ multiplex PCR. MiXCR, applied by TCRdb to the immunoSEQ multiplex PCR reads, yields one record per CDR3 protein. The data show roughly 190,000 distinct CDR3 sequences, approximately 95% seen once. The data belong to a study of CD8 T cells in Susac syndrome. The wider study: When blood was collected, patients with Susac syndrome were therapy-naive, were taking corticosteroids, or were receiving intravenous immunoglobulin alone.

V lost 7 bases and J lost 0, with 7 bases in between. The germline gives CDR1 WSHSY, CDR2 SAAADI. This CDR3 contains 14 residues. Sequencing of TCR beta drew on CD8+ and CD4+ T cells from blood. This chain connects TRBV10-2 to TRBJ2-6; D unresolved. Sample: CD8+ T cells from PBMCs. The sequence was collected from a human donor with Susac syndrome. The CDR3 nucleotides read TGCGCCAGCATGGAAAGCTCTGGGGCCAACGTCCTGACTTTC. Translation: CASMESSGANVLTF.